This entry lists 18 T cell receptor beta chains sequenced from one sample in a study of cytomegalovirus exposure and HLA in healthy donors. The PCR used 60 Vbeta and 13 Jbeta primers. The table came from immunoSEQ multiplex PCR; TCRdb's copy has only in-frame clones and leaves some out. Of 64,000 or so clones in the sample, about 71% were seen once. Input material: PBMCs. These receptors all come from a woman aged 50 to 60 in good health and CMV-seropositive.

The CDR3: CSVCLGQGEKLFF. CDR3 DNA sequence: TGCAGCGTTTGCTTGGGCCAGGGTGAAAAACTGTTTTTT. The chain uses TRBV29-1 and TRBJ1-4, with D possibly matching TRBD1 (5 bases). Per germline, CDR1 SQVTM and CDR2 ANQGSEA. V dropped 5 bases and J dropped 7 bases, with 14 bases sitting between them. This CDR3 has 13 amino acids. The whole variable domain, filled in from reference TRBV29-1 and TRBJ1-4, reads SAVISQKPSRDICQRGTSLTIQCQVDSQVTMMFWYRQQPGQSLTLIATANQGSEATYESGFVIDKFPISRPNLTFSTLTVSNMSPEDSSIYLCSVCLGQGEKLFFGSGTQLSVL.

The CDR3: CASSLSGGNEQFF. The CDR3 DNA sequence: TGTGCCAGCAGTTTATCAGGAGGGAATGAGCAGTTCTTC. The rearrangement links TRBV28 to TRBJ2-1; D is possibly TRBD2 (6 bases). The CDR3 is 13 amino acids. V was trimmed by 1 base and J by 7 bases, leaving 8 bases between them. Germline assignment: CDR1 MDHEN and CDR2 SYDVKM.

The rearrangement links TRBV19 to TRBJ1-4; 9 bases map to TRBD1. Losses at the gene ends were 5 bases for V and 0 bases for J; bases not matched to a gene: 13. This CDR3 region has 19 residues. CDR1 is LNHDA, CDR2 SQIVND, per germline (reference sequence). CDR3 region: CASSAPGTGFRATNEKLFF. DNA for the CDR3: TGTGCCAGTAGTGCCCCCGGGACAGGGTTTCGTGCAACTAATGAAAAACTGTTTTTT.

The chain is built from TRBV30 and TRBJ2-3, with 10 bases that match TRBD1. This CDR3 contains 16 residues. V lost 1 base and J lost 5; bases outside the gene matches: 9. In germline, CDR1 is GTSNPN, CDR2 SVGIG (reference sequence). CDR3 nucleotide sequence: TGTGCCTGGAGTGCCGTGACAGGGGGCGAGGGAGATACGCAGTATTTT. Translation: CAWSAVTGGEGDTQYF.

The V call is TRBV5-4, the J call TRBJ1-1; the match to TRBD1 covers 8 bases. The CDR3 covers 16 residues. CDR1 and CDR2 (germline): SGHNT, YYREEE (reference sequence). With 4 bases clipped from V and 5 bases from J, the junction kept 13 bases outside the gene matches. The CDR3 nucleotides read TGTGCCAGCAGCAGCGACAGGGGTACTGTACTGACTGAAGCTTTCTTT. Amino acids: CASSSDRGTVLTEAFF.

The CDR3: CASSLGGWDTRIPHNEQFF. The CDR3, as DNA: TGTGCCAGCAGCTTAGGAGGTTGGGACACCCGTATCCCCCACAATGAGCAGTTCTTC. The chain recombines TRBV11-2 with TRBJ2-1, with D perhaps matching TRBD1 (6 bases). This CDR3 has 19 residues. Germline CDR1 is SGHAT and CDR2 is FQNNGV. Trimming removed 1 base at V and 5 bases at J, with 24 bases between.

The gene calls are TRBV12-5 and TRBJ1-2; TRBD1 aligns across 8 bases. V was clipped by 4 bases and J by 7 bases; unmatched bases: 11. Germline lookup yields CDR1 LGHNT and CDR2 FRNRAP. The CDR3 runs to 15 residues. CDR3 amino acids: CASGSGSGTGSGYTF. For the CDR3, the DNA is TGTGCTAGTGGTTCGGGATCCGGGACAGGCTCTGGCTACACCTTC.

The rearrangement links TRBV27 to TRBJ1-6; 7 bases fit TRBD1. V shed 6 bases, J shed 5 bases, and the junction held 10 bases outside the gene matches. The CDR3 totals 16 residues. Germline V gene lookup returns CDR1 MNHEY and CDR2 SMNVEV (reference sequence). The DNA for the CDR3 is TGTGCCAGCAGCAACACAGGGGAATATAATAATTCACCCCTCCACTTT. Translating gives CASSNTGEYNNSPLHF.

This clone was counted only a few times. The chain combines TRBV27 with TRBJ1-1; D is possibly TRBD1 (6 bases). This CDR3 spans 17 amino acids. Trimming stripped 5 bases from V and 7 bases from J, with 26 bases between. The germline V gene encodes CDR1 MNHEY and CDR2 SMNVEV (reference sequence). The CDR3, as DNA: TGTGCCAGCAGTAGCCTAACGAACAGGGCCGCGGGCGGTGAAGCTTTCTTT. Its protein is CASSSLTNRAAGGEAFF.

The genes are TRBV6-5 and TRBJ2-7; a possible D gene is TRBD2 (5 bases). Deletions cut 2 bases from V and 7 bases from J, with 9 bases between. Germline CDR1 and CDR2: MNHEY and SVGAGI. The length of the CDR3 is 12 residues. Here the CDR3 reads CASSYAPGEQYF. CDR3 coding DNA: TGTGCCAGCAGTTACGCCCCGGGAGAGCAGTACTTC.

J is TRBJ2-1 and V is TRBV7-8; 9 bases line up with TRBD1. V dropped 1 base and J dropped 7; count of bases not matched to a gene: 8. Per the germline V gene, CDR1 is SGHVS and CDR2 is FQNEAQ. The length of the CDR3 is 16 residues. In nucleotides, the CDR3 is TGTGCCAGCAGCTTAGGATACGGGACAGGGACAAATGAGCAGTTCTTC. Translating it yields CASSLGYGTGTNEQFF.

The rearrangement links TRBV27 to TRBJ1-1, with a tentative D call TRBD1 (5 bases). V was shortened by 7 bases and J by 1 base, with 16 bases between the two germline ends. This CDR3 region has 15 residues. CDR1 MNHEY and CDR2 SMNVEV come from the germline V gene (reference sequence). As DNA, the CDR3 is TGTGCCAGCACCAGTCCGCCGGGGGGGAACACTGAAGCTTTCTTT. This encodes CASTSPPGGNTEAFF.

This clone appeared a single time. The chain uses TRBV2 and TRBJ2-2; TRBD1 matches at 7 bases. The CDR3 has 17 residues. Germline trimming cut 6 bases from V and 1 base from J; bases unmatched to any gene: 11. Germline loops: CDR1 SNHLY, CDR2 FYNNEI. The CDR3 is CASSGRQGARNTGELFF. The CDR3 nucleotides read TGTGCCAGCAGCGGCCGACAGGGCGCGAGGAACACCGGGGAGCTGTTTTTT.

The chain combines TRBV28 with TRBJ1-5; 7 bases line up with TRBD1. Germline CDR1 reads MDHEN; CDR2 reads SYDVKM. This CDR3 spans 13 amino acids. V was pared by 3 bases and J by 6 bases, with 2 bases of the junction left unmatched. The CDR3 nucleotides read TGTGCCAGCAGTTTGAGGGGGCCTCAGCCCCAGCATTTT. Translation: CASSLRGPQPQHF. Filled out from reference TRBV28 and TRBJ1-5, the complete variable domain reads DVKVTQSSRYLVKRTGEKVFLECVQDMDHENMFWYRQDPGLGLRLIYFSYDVKMKEKGDIPEGYSVSREKKERFSLILESASTNQTSMYLCASSLRGPQPQHFGDGTRLSIL.

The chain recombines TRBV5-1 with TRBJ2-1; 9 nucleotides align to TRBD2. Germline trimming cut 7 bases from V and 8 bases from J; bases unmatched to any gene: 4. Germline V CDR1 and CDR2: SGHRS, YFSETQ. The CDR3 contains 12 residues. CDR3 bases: TGCGCCAGCTGGACTAGCGTCGATGAGCAGTTCTTC. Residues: CASWTSVDEQFF. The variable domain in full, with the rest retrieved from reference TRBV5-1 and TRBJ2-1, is KAGVTQTPRYLIKTRGQQVTLSCSPISGHRSVSWYQQTPGQGLQFLFEYFSETQRNKGNFPGRFSGRQFSNSRSEMNVSTLELGDSALYLCASWTSVDEQFFGPGTRLTVL.

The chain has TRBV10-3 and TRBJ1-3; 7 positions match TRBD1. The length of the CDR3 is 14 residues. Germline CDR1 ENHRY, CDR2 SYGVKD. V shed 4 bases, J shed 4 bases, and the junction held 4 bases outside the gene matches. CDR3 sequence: CAISVTGAGNTIYF. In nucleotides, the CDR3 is TGTGCCATCAGTGTAACAGGGGCAGGAAACACCATATATTTT.

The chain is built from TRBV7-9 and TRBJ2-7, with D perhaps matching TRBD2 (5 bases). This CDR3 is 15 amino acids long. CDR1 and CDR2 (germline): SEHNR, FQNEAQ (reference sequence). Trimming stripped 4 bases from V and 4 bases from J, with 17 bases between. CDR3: CASSSGAAYPYEQYF. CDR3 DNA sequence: TGTGCCAGCAGCTCCGGAGCGGCTTACCCTTACGAGCAGTACTTC. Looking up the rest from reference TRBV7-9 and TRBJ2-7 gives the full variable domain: DTGVSQNPRHKITKRGQNVTFRCDPISEHNRLYWYRQTLGQGPEFLTYFQNEAQLEKSRLLSDRFSAERPKGSFSTLEIQRTEQGDSAMYLCASSSGAAYPYEQYFGPGTRLTVT.

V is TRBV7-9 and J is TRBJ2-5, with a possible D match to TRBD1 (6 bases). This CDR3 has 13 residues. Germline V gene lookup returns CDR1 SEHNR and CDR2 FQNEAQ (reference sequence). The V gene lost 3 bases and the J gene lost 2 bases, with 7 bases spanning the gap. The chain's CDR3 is CASSFGQQETQYF. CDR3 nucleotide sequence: TGTGCCAGCAGCTTTGGACAGCAAGAGACCCAGTACTTC.